One T cell receptor (beta chain) is described in this entry. The sample is drawn from a study of cytomegalovirus exposure and HLA in healthy donors. PCR was performed using 60 Vbeta and 13 Jbeta primers. Only in-frame clones appear in the TCRdb table, and some are missing; sequencing was by immunoSEQ multiplex PCR. The profile shows some 120,000 clones, over 65% of them singletons. The CDR3 loop spans 17 amino acids. CDR1 is SGHNT and CDR2 is YYREEE in the germline V gene (reference sequence). The V gene end was trimmed by 0 bases and the J gene end by 4 bases; junction bases not matched to a gene: 12.

The sample was PBMCs. This chain uses TRBV5-4 with TRBJ2-5; TRBD2 matches at 7 bases. The source of this sequence is a woman aged 30 to 39 in good health and CMV-seronegative. CDR3 protein: CASSLGGGPVLGETQYF. Here the CDR3 DNA reads TGTGCCAGCAGCTTGGGCGGGGGTCCCGTACTAGGAGAGACCCAGTACTTC. Full variable domain (remainder filled in from reference TRBV5-4 and TRBJ2-5): ETGVTQSPTHLIKTRGQQVTLRCSSQSGHNTVSWYQQALGQGPQFIFQYYREEENGRGNFPPRFSGLQFPNYSSELNVNALELDDSALYLCASSLGGGPVLGETQYFGPGTRLLVL.